Listed below are T cell receptor beta chains from one sample, sequenced in a study of spatial heterogeneity in lung cancer. TCRdb analysed the 5' RACE reads with MiXCR anew, one entry per CDR3 protein. This sample has more than 9,000 distinct CDR3 sequences, with 6.5% to 9.5% found just once. The sample consisted of lung tumor tissue, taken at surgery. The origin of the receptors is a male donor with early-stage non-small cell lung cancer. Each CDR3 is given without its conserved first and last residue. The order of the fields is J gene, V gene, CDR3 protein.

>TRBJ2-1|TRBV5-1
ASSLGVSVSSYNEQF
>TRBJ2-7|TRBV12-3/TRBV12-4
ASSTPDRSYEQY
>TRBJ1-1|TRBV2
ASSGDRGLGAEAF
>TRBJ2-7|TRBV27
ASRPRTNHEQY
>TRBJ2-3|TRBV20-1
SAWDSGGNTDTQY
>TRBJ2-2|TRBV7-9
ASSFARGGTGELF
>TRBJ2-1|TRBV6-1
ASSGVFETQYNEQF
>TRBJ2-5|TRBV11-2
ASSSAGGPGTQY
>TRBJ2-2|TRBV4-1
ASSQAGGAGKNTGELF
>TRBJ1-1|TRBV12-3/TRBV12-4
ASSFGRMNTEAF
>TRBJ1-1|TRBV5-1
ASSRTDMNTEAF
>TRBJ2-3|TRBV12-3/TRBV12-4
ASSFGTGDTDTQY
>TRBJ1-1|TRBV29-1
SVLTGWGNTEAF